Below are 3 T cell receptor beta chains sequenced from a single sample in a study of post-analysis software for immune sequencing data. Study-level points and caveats: Controls showed lower frequencies than patients for a handful of TRBV segments, and TRBV5-6, TRBV5-1 and TRBV20-1 were among these.

Every TCR beta cDNA library bore unique molecular identifiers. TCRdb re-derived calls from the PCR reads in MiXCR, one entry per CDR3 protein. The sample has roughly 620,000 distinct CDR3 sequences, around 47% seen once. No antigen is known for these receptors. Material for sequencing was blood. The receptors stem from a girl aged 10 to 17 with multiple sclerosis.

This clonotype was seen a few times. The chain carries TRBV5-1 and TRBJ2-4; D unclear. Germline lookup yields CDR1 SGHRS and CDR2 YFSETQ. The CDR3 sequence is 16 residues long. V dropped 0 bases and J dropped 5 bases, with 15 bases sitting between them. The CDR3 DNA is TGCGCCAGCAGCTTGGCCGGCAATCAGGTGGAAAACATTCAGTACTTC. Encoded protein: CASSLAGNQVENIQYF.

The chain carries TRBV29-1 and TRBJ2-3; D perhaps matches TRBD2 (6 bases). Trimming shortened V by 6 bases and J by 1 base, and 11 bases separated the two germline ends. The CDR3 loop spans 13 amino acids. Germline V gives CDR1 SQVTM, CDR2 ANQGSEA. The CDR3 reads CSVSGGGTDTQYF. CDR3 sequence (DNA): TGCAGCGTGAGTGGCGGGGGCACAGATACGCAGTATTTT.

The chain joins TRBV12-3 or TRBV12-4 to TRBJ1-6; D is possibly TRBD1 (5 bases). CDR3 length: 12 amino acids. Trimming stripped 5 bases from V and 8 bases from J, with 7 bases between. The CDR3 DNA reads TGTGCCAGCAGTGTACAGGATTCACCCCTCCACTTT. Translation: CASSVQDSPLHF.